This is a list of T cell receptor beta chains from one sample in a study of T cell responses to AZD1222 COVID-19 vaccine. This table comes from immunoSEQ multiplex PCR, and its TCRdb copy is limited to in-frame clones, with some not included. The repertoire consists of about 100,000 clones, with approximately 87% occurring once and the leading ten covering more than 15%. The starting material was peripheral blood, obtained on day 0 of AZD1222 vaccination. The receptors here all came from an adult in good health. Each CDR3 is given with its conserved first and last residue. D genes are given only for firm matches. Size is stated for part of the rows, as once, few or many counts, or as a class when the clone is expanded.

16 TRBJ1-1 TRBV18 TRBD1 once CASSLDRGNMNTEAFF TGTGCCAGCTCCTTAGACAGGGGAAACATGAACACTGAAGCTTTCTTT
14 TRBJ2-7 TRBV20-1 TRBD2 . CSASDGLAGGEQYF TGCAGTGCTAGTGATGGCCTAGCGGGGGGCGAGCAGTACTTC
19 TRBJ2-1 TRBV27 TRBD1 . CASSLIWDITGAVHNEQFF TGTGCCAGCAGTTTAATTTGGGATATAACAGGGGCGGTACACAATGAGCAGTTCTTC
13 TRBJ1-2 TRBV2 TRBD1 . CASSDDRVDGYTF TGTGCCAGCAGTGATGACAGGGTTGATGGCTACACCTTC
18 TRBJ1-1 TRBV18 . . CASSPVRVGRPANTEAFF TGTGCCAGCTCACCAGTCAGGGTGGGTAGGCCGGCGAACACTGAAGCTTTCTTT
15 TRBJ2-3 TRBV9 . once CASSVGSGSTNTQYF TGTGCCAGCAGCGTAGGGTCTGGGAGCACAAATACGCAGTATTTT
16 TRBJ2-2 TRBV7-6 . . CASSLVGRTVSGELFF TGTGCCAGCAGCTTAGTAGGGCGGACAGTGTCCGGGGAGCTGTTTTTT
14 TRBJ1-5 TRBV6-5 TRBD1 . CASRRRQGGQPQHF TGTGCCAGCAGGAGACGACAGGGAGGTCAGCCCCAGCATTTT
13 TRBJ1-1 TRBV6-5 TRBD1 once CASWGQTHTEAFF TGTGCCAGCTGGGGACAGACGCACACTGAAGCTTTCTTT
15 TRBJ1-6 TRBV19 TRBD1 . CASSGMRQGVSPLHF TGTGCCAGTAGTGGGATGAGACAGGGTGTTTCACCCCTCCACTTT
13 TRBJ2-5 TRBV6-5 TRBD1 . CASRDSVVLTQYF TGTGCCAGCCGGGACAGCGTGGTGTTGACCCAGTACTTC
16 TRBJ2-6 TRBV2 . . CASSDNWGSGANVLTF TGTGCCAGCAGTGATAACTGGGGCTCTGGGGCCAACGTCCTGACTTTC
15 TRBJ1-1 TRBV7-6 . . CASSSELGVDTEAFF TGTGCCAGCAGCTCCGAGTTGGGGGTAGACACTGAAGCTTTCTTT
15 TRBJ2-1 TRBV5-1 . . CASSERQSSYNEQFF TGCGCCAGCAGCGAGCGACAGAGCTCCTACAATGAGCAGTTCTTC
13 TRBJ1-1 TRBV27 . . CASSSPPGTEAFF TGTGCCAGCAGTTCTCCCCCCGGGACAGAAGCTTTCTTT
16 TRBJ1-3 TRBV14 . . CASSRGLVKTGNTIYF TGTGCCAGCAGCAGGGGATTAGTCAAAACTGGAAACACCATATATTTT
16 TRBJ1-3 TRBV6-5 . . CASSYSIPSSGNTIYF TGTGCCAGCAGTTACTCGATACCGAGCTCTGGAAACACCATATATTTT
13 TRBJ2-1 TRBV19 . . CATRGRGYNEQFF TGTGCCACCCGGGGGCGGGGCTACAATGAGCAGTTCTTC
14 TRBJ2-5 TRBV11-2 TRBD2 once CASGFSGREETQYF TGTGCCAGCGGGTTTAGCGGGAGAGAGGAGACCCAGTACTTC
16 TRBJ2-1 TRBV7-9 TRBD1 . CASSLRGQGVDNEQFF TGTGCCAGCAGCTTGAGGGGACAGGGGGTCGACAATGAGCAGTTCTTC
13 TRBJ2-3 TRBV5-1 . . CASSLEGTDTQYF TGCGCCAGCAGCTTGGAGGGCACAGATACGCAGTATTTT
13 TRBJ1-1 TRBV14 . . CASSQGRFTEAFF TGTGCCAGCAGCCAGGGTCGGTTCACTGAAGCTTTCTTT
15 TRBJ1-5 TRBV7-9 . . CASSIGESGNQPQHF TGTGCCAGCAGCATAGGGGAATCGGGCAATCAGCCCCAGCATTTT
15 TRBJ1-5 TRBV5-6 . . CASSPQSSGSQPQHF TGTGCCAGCAGCCCCCAATCGTCAGGTAGTCAGCCCCAGCATTTT
17 TRBJ2-7 TRBV4-2 . . CASSQELFGQGPYEQYF TGTGCCAGCAGCCAAGAACTTTTCGGGCAGGGACCTTACGAGCAGTACTTC